This T cell receptor (beta chain) was observed in a study of untreated major depressive disorder. Study conclusions and caveats: Sequencing comparisons covered only three preselected Vbeta families. CD4+ T cells from depressed patients used TRBV05-01 (Vbeta 5.1) more often than controls. In every subject, the five largest TRBV05-01 clones were private.

With 3 bases removed from V and 0 bases from J, the gap between germline ends came to 12 bases. Germline assignment: CDR1 ENHRY and CDR2 SYGVKD. CDR3 length: 16 amino acids. Clones were sequenced by immunoSEQ multiplex PCR, and TCRdb holds only the in-frame ones, with some missing. The sample carries about 21,000 clones, under 90% recorded once. This clone came up once. Its antigen is undetermined. This receptor was identified in a woman aged 40 to 50 in good health. The chain couples TRBV10-3 to TRBJ1-5, with D hard to call. Sequencing was carried out using CD4+ T cells from PBMCs. In nucleotides, the CDR3 is TGTGCCATCAGTGAATCTGTTTCAGATAGCAATCAGCCCCAGCATTTT. Protein product: CAISESVSDSNQPQHF.